The sample holds many counts of the clone carrying this TCR beta chain. These data come from a study of T-cell reconstitution after alpha-beta-depleted transplantation in children. CDR3 length: 16 residues. Trimming cost V 5 bases and J 4 bases; bases outside gene matches: 10. Germline assignment: CDR1 SEHNR and CDR2 FQNEAQ (reference sequence). Unique molecular identifiers were incorporated during preparation of the TCRbeta library. MiXCR, run by TCRdb on the PCR reads, gives a single entry per CDR3 protein. Of fewer than 350,000 distinct CDR3 sequences listed, 10% are singletons. The TCR originated in a boy younger than two with acute myeloid leukemia, due to receive a stem cell transplant. The chain links TRBV7-9 to TRBJ2-1; 8 nucleotides align to TRBD1. Specimen: PBMCs, collected before TCRalphabeta/CD19-depleted stem cell transplant. DNA for the CDR3: TGTGCCAGCAGCGGAGCAGGGGGCGGCGGGTACAATGAGCAGTTCTTC. Encoded protein: CASSGAGGGGYNEQFF.